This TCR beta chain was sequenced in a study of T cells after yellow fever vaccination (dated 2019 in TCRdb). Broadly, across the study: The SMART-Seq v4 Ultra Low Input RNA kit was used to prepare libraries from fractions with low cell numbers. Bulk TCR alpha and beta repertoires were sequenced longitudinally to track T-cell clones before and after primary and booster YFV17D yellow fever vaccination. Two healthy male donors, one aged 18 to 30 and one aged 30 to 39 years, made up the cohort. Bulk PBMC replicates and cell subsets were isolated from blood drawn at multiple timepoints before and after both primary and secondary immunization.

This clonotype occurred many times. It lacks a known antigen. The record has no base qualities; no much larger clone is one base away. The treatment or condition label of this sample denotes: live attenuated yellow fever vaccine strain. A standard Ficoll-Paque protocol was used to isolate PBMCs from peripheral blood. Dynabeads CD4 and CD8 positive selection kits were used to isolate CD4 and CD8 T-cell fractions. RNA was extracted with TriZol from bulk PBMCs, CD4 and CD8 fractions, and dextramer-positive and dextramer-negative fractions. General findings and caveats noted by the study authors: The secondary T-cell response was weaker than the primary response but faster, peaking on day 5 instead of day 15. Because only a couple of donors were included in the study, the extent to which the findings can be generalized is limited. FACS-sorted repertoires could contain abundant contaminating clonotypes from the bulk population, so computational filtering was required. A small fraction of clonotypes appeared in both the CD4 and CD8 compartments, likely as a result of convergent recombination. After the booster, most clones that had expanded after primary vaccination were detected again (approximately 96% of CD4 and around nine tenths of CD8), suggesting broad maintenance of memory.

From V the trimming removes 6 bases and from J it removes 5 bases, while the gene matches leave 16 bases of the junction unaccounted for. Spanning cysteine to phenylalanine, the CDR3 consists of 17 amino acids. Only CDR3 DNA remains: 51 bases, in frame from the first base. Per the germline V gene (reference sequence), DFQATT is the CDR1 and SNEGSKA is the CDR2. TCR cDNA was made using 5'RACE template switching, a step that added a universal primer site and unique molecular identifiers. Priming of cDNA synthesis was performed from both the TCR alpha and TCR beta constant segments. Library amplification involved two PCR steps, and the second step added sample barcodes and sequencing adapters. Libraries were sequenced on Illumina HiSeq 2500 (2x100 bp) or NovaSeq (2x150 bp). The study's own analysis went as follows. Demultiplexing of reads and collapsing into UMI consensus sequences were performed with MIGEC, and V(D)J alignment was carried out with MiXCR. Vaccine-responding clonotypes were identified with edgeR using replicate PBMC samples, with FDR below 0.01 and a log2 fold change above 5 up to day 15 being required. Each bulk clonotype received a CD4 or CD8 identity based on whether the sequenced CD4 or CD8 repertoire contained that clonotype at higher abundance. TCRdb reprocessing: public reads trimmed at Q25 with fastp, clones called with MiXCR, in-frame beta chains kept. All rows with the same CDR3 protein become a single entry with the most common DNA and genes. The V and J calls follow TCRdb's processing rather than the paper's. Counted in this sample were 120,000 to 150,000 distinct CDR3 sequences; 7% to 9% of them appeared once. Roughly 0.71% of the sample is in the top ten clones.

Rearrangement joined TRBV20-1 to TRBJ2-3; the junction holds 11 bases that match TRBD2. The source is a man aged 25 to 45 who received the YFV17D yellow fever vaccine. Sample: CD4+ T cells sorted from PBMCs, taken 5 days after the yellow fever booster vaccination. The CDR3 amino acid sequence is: CSAKPGMTSGVGDTQYF. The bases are TGCAGTGCCAAGCCCGGAATGACTAGCGGGGTGGGAGATACGCAGTATTTT.